These T cell receptor beta chains were read from a single sample in a study of response to subunit inactivated influenza vaccine. In TCRdb, the RT-PCR reads were re-called with MiXCR into one record per CDR3 protein. Of roughly 620,000 distinct CDR3 sequences listed, 11% are singletons. These sequences were also reported in another study, on T cells expressing NK-cell markers.

Sequences were derived from PBMCs from blood, sampled on the day of vaccination. These receptors all stem from a man aged 50-59 years who received an inactivated influenza vaccine. CDR3s include the opening cysteine and the closing phenylalanine or tryptophan. A D gene is named only where the DNA matches it firmly. Clone size appears in some rows only: once, few, many, or a class for an expanded clone.

>-|-|TRBV27|TRBJ1-5
TGTGCCAGCAGTCCGACCGGGTCAGGAGGCCCTTATAGCAATCAGCCCCAGCATTTT
CASSPTGSGGPYSNQPQHF
>-|-|TRBV4-3|TRBJ2-1
TGCGCCAGCAGCCAAGAGGCAGGGCTACACAATGAGCAGTTCTTC
CASSQEAGLHNEQFF
>-|few|TRBV7-9|TRBJ2-5
TGTGCCAGCACCACAGCGTTCGGGGGTGAAGAGACCCAGTACTTC
CASTTAFGGEETQYF
>TRBD2|-|TRBV6-1|TRBJ2-5
TGTGCCAGCAGTGAAGCGCTAGGGACTAGCGCAGCCGGGGGGACCCAGTACTTC
CASSEALGTSAAGGTQYF
>TRBD2|-|TRBV11-1|TRBJ2-5
TGTGCCAGCACCCAGATGAGACTAGCGGGGGCCGACTCACACAAAGAGACCCAGTACTTC
CASTQMRLAGADSHKETQYF
>TRBD1|-|TRBV28|TRBJ2-2
TGTGCCAGCAGTTTAATAGGACAGGGGGTGTCCGGGGAGCTGTTTTTT
CASSLIGQGVSGELFF
>-|-|TRBV7-9|TRBJ1-4
TGTGCCAGCATCGCCTCGGAGACAGCTGAAAAACTGTTTTTT
CASIASETAEKLFF
>TRBD1|many|TRBV15|TRBJ2-2
TGTGCCACCAGCTTTCGACAGGGATCCGGGGAGCTGTTTTTT
CATSFRQGSGELFF
>-|-|TRBV4-2|TRBJ2-1
TGTGCCAGCAGCCCGGGACAAGTGCTTCAGGAGCAGTTCTTC
CASSPGQVLQEQFF
>TRBD1|-|TRBV5-5|TRBJ2-1
TGTGCCAGGGGCCCAGGGGGCCCCTACAATGAGCAGTTCTTC
CARGPGGPYNEQFF
>-|many|TRBV24-1|TRBJ2-5
TGTGCCACCAGTGACTCCTTCGGGGGCTCAGAGACCCAGTACTTC
CATSDSFGGSETQYF
>-|few|TRBV24-1|TRBJ2-5
TGTGCCACCAGCAGGGGAGAGACCCAGTACTTC
CATSRGETQYF
>TRBD1|-|TRBV5-1|TRBJ2-7
TGCGCCAGCAGCGGACAGGGTGTCGAGCAGTACTTC
CASSGQGVEQYF
>-|-|TRBV5-6|TRBJ2-7
TGTGCCAGCAGCCTGAATAGGGGAGTCACCCTCTACGAGCAGTACTTC
CASSLNRGVTLYEQYF
>TRBD2|many|TRBV12-3/TRBV12-4|TRBJ2-5
TGTGCCAGCAGTCACCCCGGGACTAGCGGGGCTGAGACCCAGTACTTC
CASSHPGTSGAETQYF
>-|-|TRBV7-9|TRBJ1-5
TGTGCCAGCAGCTTAGCGGGGTCCCCGAATCAGCCCCAGCATTTT
CASSLAGSPNQPQHF
>-|few|TRBV12-3/TRBV12-4|TRBJ1-4
TGTGCCAGCAGTTTCAGGCAGGCCAAGCCGCAGGATGAAAAACTGTTTTTT
CASSFRQAKPQDEKLFF
>TRBD2|-|TRBV12-3/TRBV12-4|TRBJ2-3
TGTGCCAGTTCGGGACTAGCGACAGATACGCAGTATTTT
CASSGLATDTQYF
>TRBD2|-|TRBV5-1|TRBJ2-5
TGCGCCAGCAGCTTGAGCATACTAGCGGAAGAGACCCAGTACTTC
CASSLSILAEETQYF
>TRBD2|-|TRBV15|TRBJ2-5
TGTGCCACCAGCAGAGGGGGGACTAGGGAAGAGACCCAGTACTTC
CATSRGGTREETQYF